The 29 T cell receptor beta chains in this list originate from one sample, sequenced in a study of Graves' ophthalmopathy and Graves' hyperthyroidism. The authors amplified TCR beta CDR3 regions, and they did so from RNA transcripts for repertoire sequencing. An opening RT-PCR round employed HTBI primers and preceded a second-round multiplex PCR. In TCRdb, the multiplex PCR reads were re-called with MiXCR into one record per CDR3 protein. Seen here are more than 150,000 distinct CDR3 sequences, around two fifths observed once, and the top ten hold less than 6%. The sequencing sample was made of peripheral blood. The origin of the receptors is a middle-aged woman with Graves' ophthalmopathy.

V and J are TRBV20-1 and TRBJ2-5, with TRBD2 matching over 10 bases. V trimming: 5 bases; J trimming: 5 bases; junction bases outside the gene matches: 5. This CDR3 contains 13 residues. CDR1 and CDR2 from the germline V gene are DFQATT and SNEGSKA (reference sequence). CDR3 bases: TGCAGTGCTCCAGCGGGAGGGCCGGAGACCCAGTACTTC. Translation gives CSAPAGGPETQYF.

At least ten counts were recorded for this clonotype. The chain recombines TRBV18 with TRBJ2-7; tentatively, D is TRBD1 or TRBD2 (5 bases each). Germline V CDR1 and CDR2: KGHSH, LQKENI. This CDR3 contains 15 residues. Trimming took 6 bases from V and 0 from J, leaving 15 bases between them. DNA of the CDR3: TGTGCCAGCTCTACCGGGACGGGGAGCTCCTACGAGCAGTACTTC. Translated, it gives CASSTGTGSSYEQYF.

This rearrangement joins TRBV6-5 to TRBJ1-2; a weak D match, TRBD1 (5 bases). The CDR3 sequence is 13 residues long. Trimming left V 4 bases short and J 5 bases short, with 11 bases between. Germline V gives CDR1 MNHEY, CDR2 SVGAGI. The CDR3 DNA sequence: TGTGCCAGCAGTTCCAGGGTTGGTTATGGCTACACCTTC. It translates to CASSSRVGYGYTF.

The chain couples TRBV9 to TRBJ2-7; 8 bases are a match to TRBD2. V lost 0 bases and J lost 4; bases outside the gene matches: 3. Germline CDR1 and CDR2: SGDLS and YYNGEE. This CDR3 contains 14 residues. CDR3 amino acids: CASSVASGSYEQYF. The DNA for the CDR3 is TGTGCCAGCAGCGTAGCCAGCGGGAGTTACGAGCAGTACTTC.

This chain connects TRBV10-3 to TRBJ1-1; D might be TRBD1 (5 bases). V was pared by 1 base and J by 0 bases, with 9 bases between. Germline loops: CDR1 ENHRY, CDR2 SYGVKD. CDR3 length: 15 amino acids. The CDR3 is CAISELDSLNTEAFF. The CDR3 region has the DNA TGTGCCATCAGTGAGTTAGACAGCCTGAACACTGAAGCTTTCTTT.

This clonotype was observed a handful of times. The CDR3 DNA follows: TGTGCCAGCAGTGAAGGGGTAATGCAGGGATTGGAGACCCAGTACTTC. Protein product: CASSEGVMQGLETQYF. This chain links TRBV6-4 with TRBJ2-5, with TRBD1 as a possible D gene (5 bases). Between the trimmed V and J ends, which lost 3 bases and 5 bases, there was a span of 19 bases. The germline V gene has CDR1 MRHNA and CDR2 SNTAGT. This CDR3 is 16 amino acids long.

In its sample, this clonotype was seen many times. J is TRBJ2-5 and V is TRBV28; D is unclear. This CDR3 comprises 14 residues. With 7 bases removed from V and 2 bases from J, the gap between germline ends came to 14 bases. Per germline, CDR1 MDHEN and CDR2 SYDVKM. The CDR3 loop is CASTSMPSQETQYF. CDR3 DNA sequence: TGTGCCAGCACCTCCATGCCTTCTCAAGAGACCCAGTACTTC. The variable domain in full, with the rest retrieved from reference TRBV28 and TRBJ2-5, is DVKVTQSSRYLVKRTGEKVFLECVQDMDHENMFWYRQDPGLGLRLIYFSYDVKMKEKGDIPEGYSVSREKKERFSLILESASTNQTSMYLCASTSMPSQETQYFGPGTRLLVL.

This clonotype turned up a few times. The rearrangement joins TRBV6-1 to TRBJ1-5, with no clear D. The CDR3 covers 14 residues. Germline V lookup: CDR1 MNHNS, CDR2 SASEGT. V was trimmed by 6 bases and J by 5 bases, leaving 14 bases between them. The CDR3 nucleotides read TGTGCCAGCAGACGCTCACTCGGGTATCAGCCCCAGCATTTT. Translation gives CASRRSLGYQPQHF.

In this sample, this clonotype turned up many times. V usage is TRBV11-2 and J usage is TRBJ2-2, with D perhaps TRBD2 (5 bases). Germline V gives CDR1 SGHAT, CDR2 FQNNGV. The ends were cut back, 7 bases at V and 4 bases at J, with 10 bases in the middle. The CDR3 is 13 amino acids. The CDR3: CASTPRVTGELFF. As DNA, the CDR3 is TGTGCCAGCACCCCGCGGGTCACCGGGGAGCTGTTTTTT.

This clonotype was picked up a small number of times. The chain is built from TRBV7-2 and TRBJ2-7; either TRBD1 or TRBD2 may fit D (5 bases each). The CDR3 covers 14 residues. Germline V lookup: CDR1 SGHTA, CDR2 FQGNSA. V lost 5 bases and J lost 2, with 13 bases in between. For the CDR3, the DNA is TGTGCCAGCAGCACAAACCGGGGACCCTACGAGCAGTACTTC. Translation gives CASSTNRGPYEQYF.

The rearrangement joins TRBV28 to TRBJ1-1; the D is unclear. Trimming took 5 bases from V and 1 from J, leaving 11 bases between them. Germline V gene sequence: CDR1 MDHEN, CDR2 SYDVKM. This CDR3 region has 14 residues. The CDR3 is CASSTFTENTEAFF. The CDR3 DNA sequence: TGTGCCAGCAGTACATTTACAGAGAACACTGAAGCTTTCTTT.

This clonotype was seen many times. This sequence joins TRBV7-2 and TRBJ2-7, with unresolved D. The length of the CDR3 is 13 residues. V gave up 2 bases and J gave up 3 bases, with 8 bases separating them. CDR1 SGHTA and CDR2 FQGNSA come from the germline V gene. The DNA for the CDR3 is TGTGCCAGCAGCTTATCCTCCGGCTACGAGCAGTACTTC. Translation: CASSLSSGYEQYF.

This clonotype was recorded at least ten times. The chain employs TRBV7-8 and TRBJ2-7, with D possibly being TRBD2 (6 bases). Germline values: CDR1 SGHVS, CDR2 FQNEAQ. The CDR3 covers 15 residues. V was clipped by 2 bases and J by 3 bases, with 14 bases between them. The CDR3 spells CASSLSARGIYEQYF. The CDR3 DNA sequence: TGTGCCAGCAGCTTAAGTGCCCGGGGGATCTACGAGCAGTACTTC.

There are many counts of this clonotype. This rearrangement joins TRBV12-3 or TRBV12-4 to TRBJ1-6; a weak D match, TRBD1 (5 bases). V gave up 5 bases and J gave up 7 bases, with 18 bases separating them. The CDR3 totals 16 residues. CDR3 coding DNA: TGTGCCAGCAGTCCCCGTGGGCGGGACTCAAATTCACCCCTCCACTTT. This gives the protein CASSPRGRDSNSPLHF.

V and J are TRBV12-3 or TRBV12-4 and TRBJ2-2; D is uncertain. V lost 8 bases and J lost 2, with 9 bases in between. There are 13 residues in the CDR3. The CDR3, as DNA: TGTGCCAGCGCCGCTTTCAACACCGGGGAGCTGTTTTTT. Its protein is CASAAFNTGELFF.

V and J are TRBV20-1 and TRBJ1-1, with 7 bases identical to TRBD1. After removal of 0 bases from V and 10 bases from J, the junction contained 2 bases not matched to a gene. CDR1 and CDR2 (germline): DFQATT, SNEGSKA (reference sequence). CDR3 size: 11 residues. Here the CDR3 reads CSARDTGAAFF. In DNA, the CDR3 is TGCAGTGCTAGAGATACAGGGGCAGCTTTCTTT.

This clonotype has ten or more counts. V is TRBV9 and J is TRBJ1-6; D remains unclear. The CDR3 extends over 14 amino acids. Looked up from germline, CDR1 is SGDLS and CDR2 is YYNGEE. V lost 3 bases to trimming and J lost 7 bases, with 11 bases between them. CDR3 region: CASSEQTGNSPLHF. The CDR3 region has the DNA TGTGCCAGCAGCGAGCAAACGGGGAATTCACCCCTCCACTTT.

The V gene is TRBV6-1, the J gene TRBJ2-5, with 11 positions matching TRBD2. Trimming cost V 5 bases and J 0 bases; bases outside gene matches: 2. Per the germline V gene, CDR1 is MNHNS and CDR2 is SASEGT. The length of the CDR3 is 15 residues. The CDR3 reads CASSPSGRHQETQYF. CDR3 DNA sequence: TGTGCCAGCAGTCCTAGCGGGAGGCACCAAGAGACCCAGTACTTC.

This clonotype was seen repeatedly, ten times or more. The chain employs TRBV7-8 and TRBJ1-1; D is unresolved. CDR1 is SGHVS and CDR2 is FQNEAQ in the germline V gene. Deletions cut 1 base from V and 2 bases from J, with 8 bases between. The CDR3 spans 14 residues. CDR3 in amino acids: CASSLVTQNTEAFF. The CDR3 nucleotides are TGTGCCAGCAGCTTAGTCACACAAAACACTGAAGCTTTCTTT. The full variable domain, completed using reference TRBV7-8 and TRBJ1-1, is GAGVSQSPRYKVAKRGQDVALRCDPISGHVSLFWYQQALGQGPEFLTYFQNEAQLDKSGLPSDRFFAERPEGSVSTLKIQRTQQEDSAVYLCASSLVTQNTEAFFGQGTRLTVV.

The V call is TRBV2, the J call TRBJ2-7; 7 nucleotides align to TRBD1. The CDR3 covers 13 residues. Germline assignment: CDR1 SNHLY and CDR2 FYNNEI. V was pared by 10 bases and J by 4 bases, with 10 bases of the junction left unmatched. The chain's CDR3 is CATGTNRGYEQYF. The CDR3 DNA sequence: TGTGCCACGGGGACGAACAGGGGTTACGAGCAGTACTTC.

This clonotype has ten or more counts. The chain employs TRBV11-2 and TRBJ1-5; 7 nucleotides match TRBD1. Germline trimming cut 2 bases from V and 4 bases from J; bases unmatched to any gene: 5. Germline CDR1 SGHAT, CDR2 FQNNGV. This CDR3 spans 15 amino acids. The CDR3 spells CASSLYHRGNQPQHF. The CDR3 DNA reads as TGTGCCAGCAGCTTATATCACAGGGGAAATCAGCCCCAGCATTTT.

This chain links TRBV28 with TRBJ1-1; perhaps TRBD1 as D (5 bases). From germline, CDR1 is MDHEN and CDR2 SYDVKM. V was trimmed by 6 bases and J by 9 bases, leaving 17 bases between them. This CDR3 has 13 amino acids. In DNA form, the CDR3 reads TGTGCCAGCAGCGTAGTTGGGGCCGACAAAGCTTTCTTT. Residues: CASSVVGADKAFF.

Many counts were recorded for this clonotype. The gene calls are TRBV19 and TRBJ1-1; D gene unclear. The CDR3 totals 13 residues. V lost 4 bases to trimming and J lost 1 base, with 7 bases between them. From germline, CDR1 is LNHDA and CDR2 SQIVND (reference sequence). The CDR3 DNA follows: TGTGCCAGTAGTACGTACAGGAACACTGAAGCTTTCTTT. This codes for CASSTYRNTEAFF.

V gene TRBV15 combines with J gene TRBJ2-7; D gene uncertain. Trimming removed 6 bases at V and 3 bases at J, with 9 bases between. CDR3 size: 12 residues. The germline gives CDR1 LNHNV, CDR2 YYDKDF (reference sequence). The CDR3 is CATRGNNYEQYF. CDR3 coding DNA: TGTGCCACCAGGGGGAACAACTACGAGCAGTACTTC.

This clonotype showed up just a few times. The genes are TRBV6-1 and TRBJ2-7; the D gene is possibly TRBD1 (6 bases). The germline V gene encodes CDR1 MNHNS and CDR2 SASEGT. V was pared by 6 bases and J by 7 bases, with 16 bases between. The CDR3 runs to 13 residues. CDR3 residues: CASSPTGIREQYF. The CDR3 region has the DNA TGTGCCAGCAGCCCCACAGGGATTCGGGAGCAGTACTTC.

This clonotype was counted at least ten times. V is TRBV28 and J is TRBJ1-2; TRBD1 aligns across 7 bases. CDR1 and CDR2 from the germline V gene are MDHEN and SYDVKM. The V gene end was trimmed by 6 bases and the J gene end by 5 bases; junction bases not matched to a gene: 6. This CDR3 spans 13 amino acids. The CDR3 region has the DNA TGTGCCAGCAGATCTCAGGGGGAGTATGGCTACACCTTC. Residues: CASRSQGEYGYTF.

This clonotype was recorded at least ten times. The chain is built from TRBV2 and TRBJ1-2; 7 nucleotides agree with TRBD1. CDR3 size: 13 residues. Germline assignment: CDR1 SNHLY and CDR2 FYNNEI. The ends lost 8 bases at V and 3 bases at J; junction bases unmatched: 6. CDR3 sequence (DNA): TGTGCCAGCCGGGGGGACAGTGACTATGGCTACACCTTC. Translation: CASRGDSDYGYTF.

This clonotype appeared many times. The V gene is TRBV11-2, the J gene TRBJ2-7, with D hard to call. There are 16 residues in the CDR3. Trimming took off 1 base at V and 1 base at J, with 14 bases between the two ends. Germline loops: CDR1 SGHAT, CDR2 FQNNGV. The CDR3 coding sequence is TGTGCCAGCAGCTTAGGATCTGACGGTCGTTCCTACGAGCAGTACTTC. It translates to CASSLGSDGRSYEQYF.

The chain combines TRBV7-8 with TRBJ1-2; 7 nucleotides match TRBD1. This CDR3 comprises 14 residues. V trimming: 0 bases; J trimming: 8 bases; junction bases outside the gene matches: 6. Germline CDR1 is SGHVS and CDR2 is FQNEAQ. The CDR3 nucleotides read TGTGCCAGCAGCTTAGCGGACAGGTTCGGAGGCTACACCTTC. Protein sequence: CASSLADRFGGYTF.